This T cell receptor beta chain was captured in a study of blood T cell repertoires in COVID-19. Per germline, CDR1 MDHEN and CDR2 SYDVKM. The CDR3 length is 14 residues. V was trimmed by 3 bases and J by 8 bases, leaving 13 bases between them. In the study's own analysis: How many nucleated cells were present was estimated from reference gene primer amplification. Assay used: immunoSEQ multiplex PCR; TCRdb lists only in-frame clones, some missing. The DNA was the basis for D and trimming; V, J and clone size are from that table. The profile shows some 280,000 clones, approximately 91% of them singletons.

The chain carries TRBV28 and TRBJ1-4, with a possible D match to TRBD1 (5 bases). The clonotype comes from a woman between 40 and 55 years old who had recovered from COVID-19. The source material was peripheral blood. The CDR3 loop reads CASSLSGIREKLFF. DNA for the CDR3: TGTGCCAGCAGTTTGTCAGGGATCAGGGAAAAACTGTTTTTT.